The clone carrying this T cell receptor (beta chain) showed up many times. The antigen remains undetermined. The sample originates from a study of identical twins. Overall study findings and caveats: Part of the zero-insertion signal could reflect confounding by invariant MAIT and iNKT cells.

MiXCR was run by TCRdb on the 5' RACE reads, yielding one entry per CDR3 protein. Of some 440,000 distinct CDR3 sequences listed, around 24% were seen once; the top ten hold roughly 2.8%. Germline V gene data show CDR1 as SGHRS and CDR2 as YFSETQ. The CDR3 has 13 amino acids. Trimming stripped 0 bases from V and 4 bases from J, with 8 bases between. The sample also formed part of further work on T cells expressing NK-cell markers. As that study records: Anti-gamma-delta TCR antibody use in several experiments restricted sorting to alpha-beta TCR T cells. Once again these clonotypes came out on top in the CD3+CD56-NKG2C+ fraction of a handful of donors.

The sequenced sample was CD4+ T cells sorted from blood. This TCR came from a woman aged 18-35 years in good health. The chain combines TRBV5-1 with TRBJ2-7; D gene unclear. CDR3 in amino acids: CASSLDSAYEQYF. The CDR3 DNA is TGCGCCAGCAGCTTGGACTCCGCTTACGAGCAGTACTTC.